A selection of T cell receptor beta chains follows, all from one sample in a study of neurological immune-mediated disorders. TCRdb reprocessed the 5' RACE reads with MiXCR, giving one entry per CDR3 protein. Of around 50,000 distinct CDR3 sequences in the sample, over 20% were seen once. Specimen: PBMCs. The receptor set was obtained from a woman aged 70-85 years in good health. Both conserved end residues are part of each CDR3. The order of the fields is V gene, clone size, D gene, J gene, CDR3 protein, CDR3 DNA. A D gene is named only where the DNA matches it firmly. Not every row has a clone size; where given, it reads once, few, many or a size class.

v_gene: TRBV20-1
abundance: many
d_gene: -
j_gene: TRBJ1-5
CDR3aa: CSASSATSPQHF
CDR3nt: TGCAGTGCTAGTTCGGCGACTTCGCCCCAGCATTTT

v_gene: TRBV9
abundance: -
d_gene: -
j_gene: TRBJ2-3
CDR3aa: CASSTGAPDTQYF
CDR3nt: TGTGCCAGCAGCACCGGGGCCCCAGATACGCAGTATTTT

v_gene: TRBV5-4
abundance: once
d_gene: TRBD2
j_gene: TRBJ2-2
CDR3aa: CASRASSGSPRGGELFF
CDR3nt: TGTGCCAGCAGGGCGAGTAGCGGGAGTCCCCGCGGCGGGGAGCTGTTTTTT

v_gene: TRBV28
abundance: -
d_gene: -
j_gene: TRBJ2-3
CDR3aa: CASSLLAGRTDTQYF
CDR3nt: TGTGCCAGCAGTCTCCTCGCGGGGCGCACAGATACGCAGTATTTT

v_gene: TRBV5-1
abundance: many
d_gene: -
j_gene: TRBJ2-3
CDR3aa: CASSLDWVGSTDTQYF
CDR3nt: TGCGCCAGCAGCTTGGACTGGGTCGGAAGCACAGATACGCAGTATTTT

v_gene: TRBV11-2
abundance: many
d_gene: TRBD2
j_gene: TRBJ2-5
CDR3aa: CASSLRGLAGLTQYF
CDR3nt: TGTGCCAGCAGCTTGAGGGGGCTAGCGGGATTGACCCAGTACTTC

v_gene: TRBV5-1
abundance: many
d_gene: TRBD2
j_gene: TRBJ2-5
CDR3aa: CASSFGLAAYQETQYF
CDR3nt: TGCGCCAGCAGCTTCGGTCTAGCGGCGTACCAAGAGACCCAGTACTTC

v_gene: TRBV7-2
abundance: many
d_gene: TRBD2
j_gene: TRBJ2-5
CDR3aa: CASSREEGRRAQYF
CDR3nt: TGTGCCAGCAGCCGGGAGGAGGGGAGAAGAGCCCAGTACTTC

v_gene: TRBV3-1
abundance: many
d_gene: -
j_gene: TRBJ2-7
CDR3aa: CASSQAPGLLYEQYF
CDR3nt: TGTGCCAGCAGCCAAGCGCCGGGACTTCTGTACGAGCAGTACTTC

v_gene: TRBV5-1
abundance: many
d_gene: TRBD1
j_gene: TRBJ2-5
CDR3aa: CASSAGTGGTQYF
CDR3nt: TGCGCCAGCAGCGCGGGGACAGGGGGGACCCAGTACTTC

v_gene: TRBV7-2
abundance: -
d_gene: -
j_gene: TRBJ2-7
CDR3aa: CASRPGGAPGGQYF
CDR3nt: TGTGCCAGCAGGCCCGGCGGGGCTCCCGGGGGGCAGTACTTC

v_gene: TRBV15
abundance: -
d_gene: -
j_gene: TRBJ1-2
CDR3aa: CATSIFELGQSYGYTF
CDR3nt: TGTGCCACCAGCATCTTTGAGTTGGGGCAGAGCTATGGCTACACCTTC

v_gene: TRBV12-3/TRBV12-4
abundance: many
d_gene: -
j_gene: TRBJ1-4
CDR3aa: CASSFGGAGEKLFF
CDR3nt: TGTGCCAGCAGTTTCGGGGGGGCGGGGGAAAAACTGTTTTTT

v_gene: TRBV6-6
abundance: once
d_gene: -
j_gene: TRBJ2-5
CDR3aa: CASQGTKETQYF
CDR3nt: TGTGCCAGCCAGGGGACCAAAGAGACCCAGTACTTC

v_gene: TRBV5-5
abundance: few
d_gene: -
j_gene: TRBJ2-5
CDR3aa: CASSNPQGPQETQYF
CDR3nt: TGTGCCAGCAGCAATCCCCAGGGCCCCCAAGAGACCCAGTACTTC

v_gene: TRBV20-1
abundance: many
d_gene: -
j_gene: TRBJ2-1
CDR3aa: CSASLGDNEQFF
CDR3nt: TGCAGTGCTAGTTTGGGGGACAATGAGCAGTTCTTC

v_gene: TRBV5-1
abundance: many
d_gene: -
j_gene: TRBJ2-1
CDR3aa: CASSTEGLSSYNEQFF
CDR3nt: TGCGCCAGCAGCACAGAAGGACTAAGCTCCTACAATGAGCAGTTCTTC

v_gene: TRBV7-9
abundance: many
d_gene: -
j_gene: TRBJ1-1
CDR3aa: CASSIAGEAFF
CDR3nt: TGTGCCAGCAGCATAGCCGGTGAAGCTTTCTTT

v_gene: TRBV5-1
abundance: many
d_gene: TRBD2
j_gene: TRBJ2-1
CDR3aa: CASSLYSGGSYNEQFF
CDR3nt: TGCGCCAGCTCCCTTTACAGCGGGGGCTCCTACAATGAGCAGTTCTTC

v_gene: TRBV9
abundance: many
d_gene: TRBD1
j_gene: TRBJ1-2
CDR3aa: CASSVEGRGTYGYTF
CDR3nt: TGTGCCAGCAGCGTAGAGGGCAGGGGGACCTATGGCTACACCTTC

v_gene: TRBV12-3/TRBV12-4
abundance: -
d_gene: -
j_gene: TRBJ2-2
CDR3aa: CASSPGANTGELFF
CDR3nt: TGTGCCAGCAGCCCCGGGGCCAACACCGGGGAGCTGTTTTTT

v_gene: TRBV4-2
abundance: -
d_gene: -
j_gene: TRBJ2-1
CDR3aa: CASSQARELRRGNEQFF
CDR3nt: TGTGCCAGCAGCCAAGCTCGGGAACTCAGGCGGGGCAATGAGCAGTTCTTC

v_gene: TRBV5-1
abundance: many
d_gene: -
j_gene: TRBJ2-1
CDR3aa: CASSLEGGAVMREQFF
CDR3nt: TGCGCCAGCAGCCTAGAGGGGGGGGCCGTCATGCGCGAGCAGTTCTTC

v_gene: TRBV5-6
abundance: -
d_gene: -
j_gene: TRBJ2-7
CDR3aa: CASSLGRGWAQYF
CDR3nt: TGTGCCAGCAGCCTGGGACGAGGATGGGCTCAGTACTTC

v_gene: TRBV20-1
abundance: few
d_gene: TRBD1
j_gene: TRBJ1-2
CDR3aa: CSARQPTGPAAGYTF
CDR3nt: TGCAGTGCTAGGCAACCGACAGGGCCCGCGGCTGGCTACACCTTC

v_gene: TRBV5-1
abundance: -
d_gene: -
j_gene: TRBJ1-3
CDR3aa: CASRPEGYGTMYF
CDR3nt: TGCGCCAGCCGCCCTGAGGGATACGGCACCATGTATTTT

v_gene: TRBV7-2
abundance: many
d_gene: -
j_gene: TRBJ2-1
CDR3aa: CASSLSSSIVNEQFF
CDR3nt: TGTGCCAGCAGCTTAAGTTCTAGTATAGTAAATGAGCAGTTCTTC

v_gene: TRBV9
abundance: many
d_gene: TRBD2
j_gene: TRBJ2-3
CDR3aa: CASSVGLAGVGDTQYF
CDR3nt: TGTGCCAGCAGCGTAGGCCTAGCGGGAGTGGGAGATACGCAGTATTTT

v_gene: TRBV19
abundance: -
d_gene: -
j_gene: TRBJ1-6
CDR3aa: CASSPWERGNSPLHF
CDR3nt: TGTGCCAGTAGTCCCTGGGAACGGGGTAATTCACCCCTCCACTTT

v_gene: TRBV5-1
abundance: many
d_gene: TRBD2
j_gene: TRBJ2-3
CDR3aa: CASSLGSSGRASYTQYF
CDR3nt: TGCGCCAGCAGCTTGGGGAGTAGCGGGAGGGCCAGTTATACGCAGTATTTT

v_gene: TRBV6-5
abundance: many
d_gene: -
j_gene: TRBJ2-1
CDR3aa: CATQGSNNEQFF
CDR3nt: TGTGCCACCCAGGGCAGCAACAATGAGCAGTTCTTC

v_gene: TRBV20-1
abundance: few
d_gene: -
j_gene: TRBJ1-2
CDR3aa: CSARPPGGHHYGYTF
CDR3nt: TGCAGTGCTAGGCCCCCAGGCGGCCATCATTATGGCTACACCTTC

v_gene: TRBV7-2
abundance: many
d_gene: -
j_gene: TRBJ2-7
CDR3aa: CASSPGGRGYEQYF
CDR3nt: TGTGCCAGCAGCCCGGGCGGTAGAGGCTACGAGCAGTACTTC

v_gene: TRBV12-3/TRBV12-4
abundance: many
d_gene: TRBD1
j_gene: TRBJ1-2
CDR3aa: CASSPGTENYGYTF
CDR3nt: TGTGCCAGCAGCCCGGGGACAGAAAACTATGGCTACACCTTC

v_gene: TRBV12-3/TRBV12-4
abundance: many
d_gene: -
j_gene: TRBJ2-2
CDR3aa: CASRELLNTGELFF
CDR3nt: TGTGCCAGCAGGGAACTCCTCAACACCGGGGAGCTGTTTTTT

v_gene: TRBV27
abundance: few
d_gene: -
j_gene: TRBJ2-6
CDR3aa: CASSKEGSGANVLTF
CDR3nt: TGTGCCAGCAGTAAGGAGGGCTCTGGGGCCAACGTCCTGACTTTC

v_gene: TRBV27
abundance: many
d_gene: -
j_gene: TRBJ1-1
CDR3aa: CASKMNTEAFF
CDR3nt: TGTGCCAGCAAGATGAACACTGAAGCTTTCTTT

v_gene: TRBV27
abundance: few
d_gene: TRBD1
j_gene: TRBJ1-2
CDR3aa: CASSPGQVPNYGYTF
CDR3nt: TGTGCCAGCAGTCCCGGACAGGTTCCTAACTATGGCTACACCTTC

v_gene: TRBV6-5
abundance: -
d_gene: -
j_gene: TRBJ1-3
CDR3aa: CASSTLEGHSGNTIYF
CDR3nt: TGTGCCAGCAGTACACTTGAAGGACATTCTGGAAACACCATATATTTT

v_gene: TRBV27
abundance: -
d_gene: -
j_gene: TRBJ2-3
CDR3aa: CASSLGTTRRTDTQYF
CDR3nt: TGTGCCAGCAGTTTGGGGACCACAAGGAGGACGGATACGCAGTATTTT

v_gene: TRBV29-1
abundance: many
d_gene: -
j_gene: TRBJ2-2
CDR3aa: CSVATSGAGELFF
CDR3nt: TGCAGCGTTGCCACGTCCGGGGCCGGGGAGCTGTTTTTT

v_gene: TRBV5-1
abundance: many
d_gene: TRBD1
j_gene: TRBJ1-2
CDR3aa: CASSSITTGAIYGYTF
CDR3nt: TGCGCCAGCAGCTCTATTACGACAGGGGCCATCTATGGCTACACCTTC

v_gene: TRBV14
abundance: many
d_gene: -
j_gene: TRBJ2-1
CDR3aa: CASSLQYNEQFF
CDR3nt: TGTGCCAGCAGCCTCCAGTACAATGAGCAGTTCTTC

v_gene: TRBV7-2
abundance: many
d_gene: TRBD1
j_gene: TRBJ2-7
CDR3aa: CASSPDRAYEQYF
CDR3nt: TGTGCCAGCAGCCCAGACAGGGCCTACGAGCAGTACTTC

v_gene: TRBV5-1
abundance: many
d_gene: TRBD1
j_gene: TRBJ2-1
CDR3aa: CASSFQGQGTSDEQFF
CDR3nt: TGCGCCAGCAGCTTCCAAGGACAGGGGACGTCGGATGAGCAGTTCTTC

v_gene: TRBV20-1
abundance: many
d_gene: -
j_gene: TRBJ1-1
CDR3aa: CSASQHLNTEAFF
CDR3nt: TGCAGTGCTAGCCAACACCTGAACACTGAAGCTTTCTTT

v_gene: TRBV12-3/TRBV12-4
abundance: -
d_gene: TRBD2
j_gene: TRBJ2-7
CDR3aa: CASLPSGVYEQYF
CDR3nt: TGTGCCAGCCTTCCTAGCGGTGTCTACGAGCAGTACTTC